A selection of T cell receptor beta chains follows, all from one sample in a study of T cells in Graves' hyperthyroidism and ophthalmopathy. TCRdb reprocessed the multiplex PCR reads with MiXCR, giving one entry per CDR3 protein. The table has fewer than 650,000 distinct CDR3 sequences, 13% to 15% seen once. Sequenced material: blood. These receptors were taken from a woman between 18 and 30 years old with Graves' ophthalmopathy. CDR3s include the opening cysteine and the closing phenylalanine or tryptophan. The D gene is left open where the match is weak. Not every row has a clone size; where given, it reads once, few, many or a size class.

TRBV2	.	TRBJ2-7	many	CASSEMAAYSYEQYF	TGTGCCAGCAGTGAAATGGCAGCTTACTCCTACGAGCAGTACTTC
TRBV7-9	TRBD1	TRBJ1-4	.	CASSHYSDRAEKLFF	TGTGCCAGCAGCCACTATTCCGACAGGGCGGAAAAACTGTTTTTT
TRBV6-5	.	TRBJ2-3	many	CASSYSPRTDTQYF	TGTGCCAGCAGTTACTCTCCCCGCACAGATACGCAGTATTTT
TRBV5-4	TRBD2	TRBJ2-1	.	CASSTFSGLAGGNNEQFF	TGTGCCAGCAGCACTTTTTCTGGACTAGCGGGAGGGAACAATGAGCAGTTCTTC
TRBV30	.	TRBJ2-1	many	CAWSAPLPDDEQFF	TGTGCCTGGAGTGCCCCCCTCCCGGACGATGAGCAGTTCTTC
TRBV28	.	TRBJ1-2	many	CASSLDSPSNYGYTF	TGTGCCAGCAGTCTCGACAGTCCCTCTAACTATGGCTACACCTTC
TRBV28	.	TRBJ2-1	many	CASSLPDRNEQFF	TGTGCCAGCAGTTTACCCGATAGAAATGAGCAGTTCTTC
TRBV12-5	TRBD2	TRBJ2-7	.	CASGLVPRAGAYEQYF	TGTGCTAGTGGTTTGGTACCCCGGGCGGGAGCCTACGAGCAGTACTTC
TRBV5-1	TRBD1	TRBJ1-1	many	CASGLTGMNTEAFF	TGCGCCAGCGGCCTGACAGGGATGAACACTGAAGCTTTCTTT
TRBV20-1	TRBD2	TRBJ2-1	many	CSARDLAGNEQFF	TGCAGTGCTAGAGATCTAGCGGGCAATGAGCAGTTCTTC
TRBV20-1	.	TRBJ1-5	.	CSAATASNQPQHF	TGCAGTGCCGCGACCGCTAGCAATCAGCCCCAGCATTTT
TRBV10-3	TRBD2	TRBJ2-1	.	CAISESASGIGEQFF	TGTGCCATCAGTGAGTCGGCTAGCGGGATCGGTGAGCAGTTCTTC
TRBV2	TRBD1	TRBJ1-5	many	CASNGDRGNQPQHF	TGTGCCAGCAATGGAGACAGGGGGAATCAGCCCCAGCATTTT
TRBV27	.	TRBJ2-1	.	CASSLSKGDSGNEQFF	TGTGCCAGCAGTTTATCGAAGGGGGATTCGGGGAATGAGCAGTTCTTC
TRBV27	.	TRBJ1-1	many	CASSPLWGTANTEAFF	TGTGCCAGCAGTCCGCTTTGGGGGACGGCGAACACTGAAGCTTTCTTT
TRBV27	TRBD2	TRBJ2-2	.	CASSVLAGGRGGELFF	TGTGCCAGCAGTGTACTGGCGGGAGGGCGTGGCGGGGAGCTGTTTTTT
TRBV27	TRBD2	TRBJ2-1	many	CASSLVGTSDHNEQFF	TGTGCCAGCAGTTTAGTGGGGACTAGCGACCACAATGAGCAGTTCTTC
TRBV7-9	TRBD2	TRBJ2-1	many	CASSLPPGTSGRSNEQFF	TGTGCCAGCAGCTTACCGCCAGGGACTAGCGGGAGATCCAATGAGCAGTTCTTC
TRBV6-1	.	TRBJ1-2	few	CASSEVIGVRAYGYTF	TGTGCCAGCAGTGAAGTTATAGGGGTTCGGGCCTATGGCTACACCTTC
TRBV7-3	.	TRBJ1-2	.	CASSLTPVRASPYGYTF	TGTGCCAGCAGCTTAACTCCGGTCCGGGCCAGTCCCTATGGCTACACCTTC
TRBV6-2/TRBV6-3	.	TRBJ2-7	many	CASSKGHAYEQYF	TGTGCCAGCAGTAAAGGGCATGCCTACGAGCAGTACTTC
TRBV7-2	.	TRBJ1-1	many	CASSLRLRNTEAFF	TGTGCCAGCAGCTTAAGGCTAAGGAACACTGAAGCTTTCTTT
TRBV4-1	.	TRBJ1-1	many	CASTQGDANTEAFF	TGCGCCAGTACGCAAGGGGACGCGAACACTGAAGCTTTCTTT
TRBV29-1	TRBD1	TRBJ1-3	.	CSVLGQGKGNTIYF	TGCAGCGTTCTGGGACAGGGGAAAGGAAACACCATATATTTT